A selection of T cell receptor beta chains follows, all from one sample in a study of T cells in Graves' hyperthyroidism and ophthalmopathy. MiXCR was run by TCRdb on the multiplex PCR reads, yielding one entry per CDR3 protein. The data show some 550,000 distinct CDR3 sequences, with less than 25% seen just once and around 27% held by the top ten. Sequencing was performed on blood. The receptors originated from a man aged 18 to 29 with Graves' hyperthyroidism. CDR3s include the opening cysteine and the closing phenylalanine or tryptophan. Fields, in order: J gene, D gene, clone size, V gene, CDR3 DNA, CDR3 protein. D genes are given only for firm matches. The size of a clone is reported for some rows only, either as once, few or many, or as a class for expanded clones.

j_gene: TRBJ1-1
d_gene: .
abundance: many
v_gene: TRBV29-1
CDR3nt: TGCAGCGTTGGAGAACAACTGAACACTGAAGCTTTCTTT
CDR3aa: CSVGEQLNTEAFF

j_gene: TRBJ1-2
d_gene: .
abundance: .
v_gene: TRBV30
CDR3nt: TGTGCCTGGAGTGTCCCTGGGGTCTATGGCTACACCTTC
CDR3aa: CAWSVPGVYGYTF

j_gene: TRBJ1-2
d_gene: TRBD1
abundance: many
v_gene: TRBV7-8
CDR3nt: TGTGCCAGCAGTCGGACAGGGCAGCTCTATGGCTACACCTTC
CDR3aa: CASSRTGQLYGYTF

j_gene: TRBJ1-1
d_gene: .
abundance: many
v_gene: TRBV12-3/TRBV12-4
CDR3nt: TGTGCCAGCAGTTTGGGGGTCCCCTTCTCCACTGAAGCTTTCTTT
CDR3aa: CASSLGVPFSTEAFF

j_gene: TRBJ2-5
d_gene: TRBD2
abundance: many
v_gene: TRBV3-1
CDR3nt: TGTGCCAGCAGCCAAGGGCGGGGGACCCTTCAAGAGACCCAGTACTTC
CDR3aa: CASSQGRGTLQETQYF

j_gene: TRBJ1-5
d_gene: .
abundance: .
v_gene: TRBV11-2
CDR3nt: TGTGCCAGCAGCCCGTCCGGGACGGAAAATCAGCCCCAGCATTTT
CDR3aa: CASSPSGTENQPQHF

j_gene: TRBJ2-5
d_gene: TRBD2
abundance: many
v_gene: TRBV11-2
CDR3nt: TGTGCCAGCAGCCCAAGCGGGGGGGCCCTAGAGACCCAGTACTTC
CDR3aa: CASSPSGGALETQYF

j_gene: TRBJ2-7
d_gene: .
abundance: .
v_gene: TRBV20-1
CDR3nt: TGCAGTGCTAGGGGGCTTTTAGCAGCCACCCACGAGCAGTACTTC
CDR3aa: CSARGLLAATHEQYF

j_gene: TRBJ2-7
d_gene: TRBD2
abundance: .
v_gene: TRBV12-3/TRBV12-4
CDR3nt: TGTGCCAGCAGTGGGGACGGGGGGGCCGTATATGAGCAGTACTTC
CDR3aa: CASSGDGGAVYEQYF

j_gene: TRBJ1-1
d_gene: TRBD1
abundance: .
v_gene: TRBV6-5
CDR3nt: TGTGCCAGCAGTCACGACAGGGCCTGGATAACTGAAGCTTTCTTT
CDR3aa: CASSHDRAWITEAFF

j_gene: TRBJ1-1
d_gene: .
abundance: few
v_gene: TRBV5-6
CDR3nt: TGTGCCAGCAGCTTACATGGTTTCGGCACTGAAGCTTTCTTT
CDR3aa: CASSLHGFGTEAFF

j_gene: TRBJ2-7
d_gene: .
abundance: many
v_gene: TRBV20-1
CDR3nt: TGCAGTGCTAAAACAGGGATTTCCTACGAGCAGTACTTC
CDR3aa: CSAKTGISYEQYF

j_gene: TRBJ2-2
d_gene: .
abundance: once
v_gene: TRBV18
CDR3nt: TGTGCCAGCTCACCTGTACGACTGGACGCCGGGGAGCTGTTTTTT
CDR3aa: CASSPVRLDAGELFF

j_gene: TRBJ2-7
d_gene: .
abundance: many
v_gene: TRBV28
CDR3nt: TGTGCCAGCAGTTTATTATCCGAGACAAGAGAGCAGTACTTC
CDR3aa: CASSLLSETREQYF

j_gene: TRBJ2-7
d_gene: TRBD2
abundance: .
v_gene: TRBV20-1
CDR3nt: TGCAGTGCTAGAGATCCGGGCGGGAGTGGGTACGAGCAGTACTTC
CDR3aa: CSARDPGGSGYEQYF

j_gene: TRBJ2-5
d_gene: .
abundance: many
v_gene: TRBV27
CDR3nt: TGTGCCAGCAGTCTCCGGTTCCAGGAGACCCAGTACTTC
CDR3aa: CASSLRFQETQYF

j_gene: TRBJ1-2
d_gene: TRBD1
abundance: many
v_gene: TRBV2
CDR3nt: TGTGCCAGTTTGACAGGGGAGGGCTACACCTTC
CDR3aa: CASLTGEGYTF

j_gene: TRBJ1-1
d_gene: TRBD1
abundance: few
v_gene: TRBV12-3/TRBV12-4
CDR3nt: TGTGCCAGCAGTCAGGCTCCGGGACAGTACACTGAAGCTTTCTTT
CDR3aa: CASSQAPGQYTEAFF

j_gene: TRBJ2-2
d_gene: TRBD1
abundance: many
v_gene: TRBV30
CDR3nt: TGTGCCTGGAAATCGGACAGGGCTTTGAACACCGGGGAGCTGTTTTTT
CDR3aa: CAWKSDRALNTGELFF

j_gene: TRBJ1-1
d_gene: TRBD1
abundance: many
v_gene: TRBV20-1
CDR3nt: TGCAGTGCTAGTAAAGGGGGCGCGACTGAAGCTTTCTTT
CDR3aa: CSASKGGATEAFF

j_gene: TRBJ2-6
d_gene: TRBD1
abundance: .
v_gene: TRBV9
CDR3nt: TGTGCCAGCAGTGCTGGACAGGGTACCGTCGGGGCCAACGTCCTGACTTTC
CDR3aa: CASSAGQGTVGANVLTF

j_gene: TRBJ2-7
d_gene: TRBD1
abundance: many
v_gene: TRBV11-2
CDR3nt: TGTGCCAGCAGCTTATTGACAGGGTCCGAGCAGTACTTC
CDR3aa: CASSLLTGSEQYF

j_gene: TRBJ1-1
d_gene: .
abundance: .
v_gene: TRBV28
CDR3nt: TGTGCCAGGACGGTGGGAGGGGGTCGGCACACTGAAGCTTTCTTT
CDR3aa: CARTVGGGRHTEAFF

j_gene: TRBJ1-3
d_gene: .
abundance: .
v_gene: TRBV20-1
CDR3nt: TGCAGTGCTAGAGATCGACGAGGGATTGAATCTGGAAACACCATATATTTT
CDR3aa: CSARDRRGIESGNTIYF

j_gene: TRBJ1-1
d_gene: .
abundance: many
v_gene: TRBV28
CDR3nt: TGTGCCAGCAGCCTCATGGAAGCGGGAGGGAATACTGAAGCTTTCTTT
CDR3aa: CASSLMEAGGNTEAFF

j_gene: TRBJ2-2
d_gene: .
abundance: few
v_gene: TRBV10-2
CDR3nt: TGCGCCAGCATCAGGGGGGGGGAAGGCGCCGGGGAGCTGTTTTTT
CDR3aa: CASIRGGEGAGELFF

j_gene: TRBJ1-2
d_gene: .
abundance: many
v_gene: TRBV29-1
CDR3nt: TGCAGCGTATATGGCTACACCTTC
CDR3aa: CSVYGYTF

j_gene: TRBJ2-7
d_gene: TRBD1
abundance: many
v_gene: TRBV2
CDR3nt: TGTGCCAGCAGTGAACGGACAGGGGGGCACGAGCAGTACTTC
CDR3aa: CASSERTGGHEQYF

j_gene: TRBJ1-1
d_gene: TRBD1
abundance: .
v_gene: TRBV3-1
CDR3nt: TGTGCCAGCAACAGGGGGATGAACACTGAAGCTTTCTTT
CDR3aa: CASNRGMNTEAFF